This T cell receptor beta chain emerged from a study of T cell responses to AZD1222 COVID-19 vaccine. Notes on the study in general: Clonal diversity was possibly underestimated, and the donors were mostly white British, with more females. With two AZD1222 doses given, Spike-specific TCR breadth and depth both rose.

Clones were sequenced by immunoSEQ multiplex PCR, and TCRdb holds only the in-frame ones, with some missing. This table holds approximately 160,000 clones, 90% found once. Comment on this clone: The antigen is undetermined.

The CDR3 has 16 amino acids. CDR1 is SGHTA, CDR2 FQGNSA, per germline. The ends were cut back, 1 base at V and 0 bases at J, with 10 bases in the middle. This clonotype was obtained from an adult in good health. The rearrangement joins TRBV7-2 to TRBJ1-3, with no clear D. The sequences come from peripheral blood, collected on day 0 of AZD1222 vaccination. CDR3 sequence reads: CASSLGLVSSGNTIYF. The CDR3 DNA sequence: TGTGCCAGCAGCTTAGGATTAGTGAGCTCTGGAAACACCATATATTTT.